The T cell receptor (beta chain) described here comes from a study of T cell repertoires in cytomegalovirus infection. Overall study: CMV epitopes, recently identified HLA-C-restricted and well-studied HLA-B-restricted, were used. Matching HLA type and CMV infection were both indicated by public TCR beta signatures.

TCRdb recomputed calls from the reads with MiXCR, one row per CDR3 protein. The sample includes 830,000 or so distinct CDR3 sequences, 30% to 35% of them seen just once. This clonotype was counted between two and nine times. Its specificity is unknown. Overall study results and limits: Predominance within the ex vivo response was attributable to HLA-C-restricted CMV-specific TCR beta clonotypes.

Trimming removed 7 bases from V and 12 bases from J, with 6 bases in between. Germline loops: CDR1 MNHEY, CDR2 SMNVEV (reference sequence). The CDR3 consists of 9 residues. The chain joins TRBV27 to TRBJ1-4; D call uncertain. This clonotype was obtained from a human donor in good health (CMV status not recorded). Some clones in this sample may be carry-over from other donors' samples. The sample consisted of cultured CD8+ T cells from PBMCs, taken from culture after CMV antigen stimulation. CDR3 DNA: TGTGCCAGCACAAAAGAACTGTTTTTT. This translates into CASTKELFF.